The rows below give T cell receptor beta chains drawn from one sample of a study of blood T cell repertoires in COVID-19. Assay used: immunoSEQ multiplex PCR; TCRdb lists only in-frame clones, some missing. Of a few hundred thousand clones in the sample, roughly 80% were seen once. The source material was peripheral blood. The receptor set was obtained from a woman aged 18-29 years with acute or convalescent COVID-19. The CDR3 runs from the conserved cysteine through the conserved F or W. The order of the fields is V gene, J gene, D gene, clone size, CDR3 DNA, CDR3 protein. D genes are given only for firm matches. Some rows have no size entry. The others give once, few or many, or a class for an expanded clone.

TRBV28	TRBJ2-3	.	.	TGTGCCAGCAGTTTATTCCCTCGCACAGATACGCAGTATTTT	CASSLFPRTDTQYF
TRBV7-2	TRBJ1-5	.	.	TGTGCCAGCAGCTTAGCGCCCGGACAACCTAGCAATCAGCCCCAGCATTTT	CASSLAPGQPSNQPQHF
TRBV15	TRBJ1-2	.	.	TGTGCCACCAGCAGAGGACCCTCGGACAGAACATATGGCTACACCTTC	CATSRGPSDRTYGYTF
TRBV4-3	TRBJ2-7	.	.	TGCGCCAGCAGCCAAGTAGCGGCAGGACTACCCCGAGGGCAGTACTTC	CASSQVAAGLPRGQYF
TRBV20-1	TRBJ2-5	.	.	TGCAGTGCTAGAGAAGACTGGCGGCAGTACTTC	CSAREDWRQYF
TRBV29-1	TRBJ2-5	TRBD1	.	TGCAGCGTTGAGCCAGGGGGTAGGGAGACCCAGTACTTC	CSVEPGGRETQYF
TRBV6-5	TRBJ1-2	.	.	TGTGCCACACGGGACACTGGCGGAGGCTACACCTTC	CATRDTGGGYTF
TRBV5-1	TRBJ2-2	TRBD2	.	TGCGCCAGCAGCCCTGGGACTATCGGTACCGGGGAGCTGTTTTTT	CASSPGTIGTGELFF
TRBV4-3	TRBJ2-1	TRBD2	.	TGCGCCAGCAGCCACCTAGCGGGAGACACCTACAATGAGCAGTTCTTC	CASSHLAGDTYNEQFF
TRBV19	TRBJ1-5	TRBD1	.	TGTGCCAGTAGTCCGCTACGGGGACAGGGCAATCAGCCCCAGCATTTT	CASSPLRGQGNQPQHF
TRBV28	TRBJ2-1	TRBD2	once	TGTGCCAGCAGTCCCCGCCATACGACTAGCGGGATGGGCAATGAGCAGTTCTTC	CASSPRHTTSGMGNEQFF
TRBV7-2	TRBJ1-2	TRBD1	.	TGTGCCAGCAGCTTAGGAGGGGGCAGGGAGTTAAGAGGCTACACCTTC	CASSLGGGRELRGYTF
TRBV27	TRBJ1-1	.	.	TGTGCCAGCAGTTTCGAGGGACAATACACTGAAGCTTTCTTT	CASSFEGQYTEAFF
TRBV7-9	TRBJ2-2	TRBD2	.	TGTGCCAGCAGCCCCCCCACAGCGGGAGTGTTTACCGGGGAGCTGTTTTTT	CASSPPTAGVFTGELFF
TRBV4-1	TRBJ2-1	TRBD2	few	TGCGCCAGCAGCCAAGCTCTGGGACTAGGGCCCTACAATGAGCAGTTCTTC	CASSQALGLGPYNEQFF
TRBV19	TRBJ2-1	.	.	TGTGCCAGTCACGCCGGGATTGAGCAGTTCTTC	CASHAGIEQFF
TRBV5-1	TRBJ2-5	TRBD2	.	TGCGCCAGCAGCCTCGGGGAGGGAGGAGAGACCCAGTACTTC	CASSLGEGGETQYF
TRBV7-2	TRBJ2-7	.	medium-sized	TGTGCCAGCACGCAGCAACAGTCGTACGAGCAGTACTTC	CASTQQQSYEQYF
TRBV28	TRBJ2-7	.	.	TGTGCCAGCATCAGTTTACCCTCCCTTGAGCAGTACTTC	CASISLPSLEQYF
TRBV27	TRBJ2-1	TRBD2	.	TGTGCCAGCAGTCCCGGACTAGCGGGTTACAATGAGCAGTTCTTC	CASSPGLAGYNEQFF
TRBV10-3	TRBJ2-2	.	.	TGTGCCAATGGAGGCGTCGGGGAGCTGTTTTTT	CANGGVGELFF
TRBV4-1	TRBJ2-5	.	.	TGCGCCAGCAGTCATGACACCCAAAAGGAGACCCAGTACTTC	CASSHDTQKETQYF
TRBV19	TRBJ2-1	.	once	TGTGCCAGTACTCAGGGGTTCGCCTACAATGAGCAGTTCTTC	CASTQGFAYNEQFF
TRBV4-3	TRBJ2-7	TRBD2	.	TGCGCCAGCAGCCAAGGACTAGCGGGAGCGGGTGAGCAGTACTTC	CASSQGLAGAGEQYF
TRBV6-5	TRBJ1-2	.	.	TGTGCCAGCACTACACCTCATTCGGGCTATGGCTACACCTTC	CASTTPHSGYGYTF
TRBV7-2	TRBJ2-7	.	.	TGTGCCAGCAGCTTAATCGTGGCGGGATTCTACGAGCAGTACTTC	CASSLIVAGFYEQYF
TRBV19	TRBJ1-5	.	.	TGTGCCAGTAGTGGTCGTAACAGTGAATATAGCAATCAGCCCCAGCATTTT	CASSGRNSEYSNQPQHF
TRBV19	TRBJ1-2	.	few	TGTGCCAGTACCCGGGGCCGGACAGTGGATGGCAACTATGGCTACACCTTC	CASTRGRTVDGNYGYTF
TRBV6-1	TRBJ1-3	TRBD1	.	TGTGCCAGCAGTGAAGTGTTCAGGGGGTCTGGAAACACCATATATTTT	CASSEVFRGSGNTIYF
TRBV6-1	TRBJ1-2	.	.	TGTGCCAGCAGTGAAGCCCCCCTTTATGGCTACACCTTC	CASSEAPLYGYTF
TRBV13	TRBJ2-5	TRBD1	.	TGTGCCAGCAGCTTAGGACAGGGGTTGGGGGAGACCCAGTACTTC	CASSLGQGLGETQYF
TRBV19	TRBJ2-3	TRBD2	.	TGTGCCAGCCGGGGACTAGCGGGAAGGGTGGATACGCAGTATTTT	CASRGLAGRVDTQYF
TRBV30	TRBJ2-6	TRBD2	.	TGTGCCTGGTTGGGCGTTAGCGGGAGTGTCTCTGGGGCCAACGTCCTGACTTTC	CAWLGVSGSVSGANVLTF
TRBV5-1	TRBJ1-1	TRBD1	.	TGCGCCAGCAGCCTGATAGGACAGGGCCTAAACACTGAAGCTTTCTTT	CASSLIGQGLNTEAFF
TRBV18	TRBJ1-4	TRBD1	.	TGTGCCAGCTCGCCGGGACAGGACAATGAAAAACTGTTTTTT	CASSPGQDNEKLFF
TRBV28	TRBJ2-7	TRBD2	.	TGTGCCAGCAGTCCCGGACTAGCGGCCTACGAGCAGTACTTC	CASSPGLAAYEQYF
TRBV19	TRBJ1-2	.	few	TGTGCCAGTAGTATTTATGTCGACAGTTCGGCTGGCTACACCTTC	CASSIYVDSSAGYTF
TRBV30	TRBJ1-5	TRBD1	.	TGTGCCTGGAGTTTTGGGACAGGGAGGTTGCAGCCCCAGCATTTT	CAWSFGTGRLQPQHF
TRBV2	TRBJ2-5	.	.	TGTGCCAGCAGAGCTAGCTATGAGACCCAGTACTTC	CASRASYETQYF
TRBV19	TRBJ2-1	TRBD2	.	TGTGCCAGTGCACTAGCGGGGCTATACAATGAGCAGTTCTTC	CASALAGLYNEQFF
TRBV21-1	TRBJ2-7	.	.	TGTGCCAGCAGCATCCACGGGACTGGGGACGAGCAGTACTTC	CASSIHGTGDEQYF
TRBV27	TRBJ2-1	TRBD2	.	TGTGCCAGCAGTTTTCCCGGGACTAGCGGGAGGCCCTCCTACAATGAGCAGTTCTTC	CASSFPGTSGRPSYNEQFF
TRBV4-1	TRBJ2-7	.	.	TGCGCCAGCAGTCTAGGGGGGGCTGGCGAGCAGTACTTC	CASSLGGAGEQYF
TRBV27	TRBJ2-1	TRBD2	.	TGTGCCAGCAGTACCCCCCTGACTAGCGGGAGAGAGGGTGAGCAGTTCTTC	CASSTPLTSGREGEQFF
TRBV30	TRBJ1-5	.	.	TGTGCCTGGAGTGCGGGAGCGTATAGCAATCAGCCCCAGCATTTT	CAWSAGAYSNQPQHF
TRBV19	TRBJ2-7	TRBD1	.	TGTGCCAGTAGGGGACAGGGCTTCGAGCAGTACTTC	CASRGQGFEQYF
TRBV19	TRBJ2-3	TRBD2	.	TGTGCCAGTAGTATCGGGACTAGCCCCGCCGCGGATACGCAGTATTTT	CASSIGTSPAADTQYF
TRBV14	TRBJ2-1	.	.	TGTGCCAGCAGCCAAGATAGGGAGCTCAATGAGCAGTTCTTC	CASSQDRELNEQFF
TRBV6-5	TRBJ1-1	TRBD1	.	TGTGCCAGCAGTCTACAGGGGGCTGAAGCTTTCTTT	CASSLQGAEAFF
TRBV6-5	TRBJ1-2	.	.	TGTGCCAGCAGTTACGCACTCAGGGGCGCGGACTATGGCTACACCTTC	CASSYALRGADYGYTF
TRBV24-1	TRBJ2-1	.	.	TGTGCCACCAGTGATTTGTTCTCTCCGGAGCAGTTCTTC	CATSDLFSPEQFF
TRBV5-6	TRBJ2-3	.	.	TGTGCCAGCAGCTTGGTCCTAGCTAAAGGCGGAGATACGCAGTATTTT	CASSLVLAKGGDTQYF
TRBV7-9	TRBJ2-5	.	.	TGTGCCAGCAGCTTAGCGTTACAGTACCAAGAGACCCAGTACTTC	CASSLALQYQETQYF